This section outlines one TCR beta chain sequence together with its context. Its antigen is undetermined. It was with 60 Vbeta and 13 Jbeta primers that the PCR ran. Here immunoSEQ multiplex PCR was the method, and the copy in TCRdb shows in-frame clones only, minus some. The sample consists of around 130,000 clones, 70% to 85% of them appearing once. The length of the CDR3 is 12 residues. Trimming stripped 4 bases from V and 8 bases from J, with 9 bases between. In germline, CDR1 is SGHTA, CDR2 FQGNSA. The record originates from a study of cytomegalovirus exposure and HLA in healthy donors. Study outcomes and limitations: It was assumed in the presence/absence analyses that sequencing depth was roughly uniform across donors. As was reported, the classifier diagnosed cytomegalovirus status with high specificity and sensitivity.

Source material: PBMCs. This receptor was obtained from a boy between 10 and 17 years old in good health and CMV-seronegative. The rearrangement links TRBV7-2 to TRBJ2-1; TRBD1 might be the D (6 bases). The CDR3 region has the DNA TGTGCCAGCAGCTGGGGGCGTGATGAGCAGTTCTTC. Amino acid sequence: CASSWGRDEQFF.